One sample yielded the 8 T cell receptor beta chains listed below, sequenced in a study of blood T cell repertoires in COVID-19. Sequencing was performed with immunoSEQ multiplex PCR; in TCRdb, only in-frame clones are kept and a portion is missing. Of 95,000 to 150,000 clones listed, 65% to 85% were seen once; the top ten hold 4% to 5.5%. The material sequenced was peripheral blood. The receptors here all came from a woman in her 70s with acute or convalescent COVID-19.

The rearrangement uses TRBV6-2 or TRBV6-3 and TRBJ1-2; no clear D gene. This CDR3 spans 12 amino acids. The germline V gene has CDR1 MNHEY and CDR2 SVGEGT. V lost 5 bases and J lost 5, with 9 bases in between. The DNA of the CDR3 is TGTGCCAGCAGTATCGGCGGTTATGGCTACACCTTC. This translates into CASSIGGYGYTF.

This chain uses TRBV7-9 with TRBJ1-2, with 7 bases matching TRBD1. J gave up 2 bases and V 5 bases, and 14 bases lay outside the gene matches. The length of the CDR3 is 17 residues. CDR1 is SEHNR, CDR2 FQNEAQ, per germline (reference sequence). CDR3 coding DNA: TGTGCCAGCAGCCCCTTTTTCAGTGACAGGGCCAACTATGGCTACACCTTC. Translation: CASSPFFSDRANYGYTF.

This clone turned up a few times. The V gene is TRBV6-2 or TRBV6-3, the J gene TRBJ2-5, with TRBD2 identical over 11 bases. CDR3 size: 16 residues. The junction had 9 bases not matched to a gene; V was cut back by 4 bases and J by 5 bases. The germline gives CDR1 MNHEY, CDR2 SVGEGT. The CDR3 loop is CASSFGSGGAEETQYF. The CDR3 DNA is TGTGCCAGCAGTTTTGGTAGCGGGGGGGCGGAGGAGACCCAGTACTTC.

This chain uses TRBV5-5 with TRBJ1-1, with D hard to call. V lost 4 bases, J lost 6 bases, and 13 bases lay in between. The germline V gene has CDR1 SGHKS and CDR2 YYEKEE (reference sequence). CDR3 length equals 13 residues. CDR3 loop: CASSLGPRAEAFF. The CDR3 nucleotides read TGTGCCAGCAGCCTAGGGCCGCGGGCTGAAGCTTTCTTT.

In this sample, this clone turned up a few times. The V call is TRBV3-1 (or the pseudogene TRBV3-2), the J call TRBJ2-2; the match to TRBD2 covers 16 bases. Germline CDR1 reads LGHDT; CDR2 reads YNNKEL (reference sequence). The CDR3 loop spans 15 amino acids. J gave up 6 bases and V 6 bases, and 1 base lay outside the gene matches. In DNA form, the CDR3 reads TGTGCCAGCAGGGGACTAGCGGGGGGGCCCGGGGAGCTGTTTTTT. Translated: CASRGLAGGPGELFF.

The chain uses TRBV4-3 and TRBJ1-4, with D tentatively TRBD1 (5 bases). V was trimmed by 0 bases and J by 7 bases, leaving 12 bases between them. The CDR3 is 15 amino acids. Germline-derived CDR1 and CDR2 are LGHNA and YSLEER. CDR3 residues: CASSQDQGWGEKLFF. Written as DNA, the CDR3 is TGCGCCAGCAGCCAAGATCAGGGTTGGGGTGAAAAACTGTTTTTT.

This clone came up a few times. V and J are TRBV7-9 and TRBJ1-1; D is undetermined. This CDR3 has 14 amino acids. Germline V gene lookup returns CDR1 SEHNR and CDR2 FQNEAQ (reference sequence). V lost 1 base to trimming and J lost 1 base, with 7 bases between them. The CDR3 DNA sequence: TGTGCCAGCAGCTTAGATGTCGGGAACACTGAAGCTTTCTTT. Its translation: CASSLDVGNTEAFF.

The rearrangement links TRBV7-2 to TRBJ1-4, with TRBD1 matching 7 bases. Germline CDR1 reads SGHTA; CDR2 reads FQGNSA. This CDR3 contains 15 residues. Trimming took 1 base from V and 8 from J; bases not matched to a gene: 7. The CDR3, as DNA: TGTGCCAGCAGCTTAGTCGGCGACAGGGACGAAAAACTGTTTTTT. It translates to CASSLVGDRDEKLFF.